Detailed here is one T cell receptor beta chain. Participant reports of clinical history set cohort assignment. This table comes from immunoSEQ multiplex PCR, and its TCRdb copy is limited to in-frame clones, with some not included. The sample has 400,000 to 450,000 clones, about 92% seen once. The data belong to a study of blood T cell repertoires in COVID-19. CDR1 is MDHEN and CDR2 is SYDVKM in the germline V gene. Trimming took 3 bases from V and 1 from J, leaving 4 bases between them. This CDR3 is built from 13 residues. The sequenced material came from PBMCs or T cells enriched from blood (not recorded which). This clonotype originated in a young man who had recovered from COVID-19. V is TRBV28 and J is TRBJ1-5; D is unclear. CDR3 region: CASSLESNQPQHF. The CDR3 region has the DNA TGTGCCAGCAGTTTGGAGAGCAATCAGCCCCAGCATTTT.